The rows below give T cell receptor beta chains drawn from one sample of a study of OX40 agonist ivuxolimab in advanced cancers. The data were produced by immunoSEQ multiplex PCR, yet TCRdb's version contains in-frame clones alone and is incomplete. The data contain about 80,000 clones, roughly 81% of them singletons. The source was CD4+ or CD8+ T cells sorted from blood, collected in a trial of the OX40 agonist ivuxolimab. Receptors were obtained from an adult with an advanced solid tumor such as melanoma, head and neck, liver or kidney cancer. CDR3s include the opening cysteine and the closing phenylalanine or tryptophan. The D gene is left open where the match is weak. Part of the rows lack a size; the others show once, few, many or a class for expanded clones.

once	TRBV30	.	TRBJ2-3	CAWSAGFSTDTQYF	TGTGCCTGGAGTGCTGGATTTAGCACAGATACGCAGTATTTT
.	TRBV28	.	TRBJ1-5	CASSLVGINQPQHF	TGTGCCAGCAGTTTAGTGGGGATCAATCAGCCCCAGCATTTT
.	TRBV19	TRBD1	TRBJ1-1	CASSTVDRANTEAFF	TGTGCCAGTAGTACGGTGGACAGGGCAAACACTGAAGCTTTCTTT
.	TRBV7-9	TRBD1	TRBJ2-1	CASSFPRGLYNEQFF	TGTGCCAGCAGCTTCCCCAGGGGGCTTTACAATGAGCAGTTCTTC
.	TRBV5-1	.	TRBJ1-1	CASSAVMNTEAFF	TGCGCCAGCAGCGCCGTAATGAACACTGAAGCTTTCTTT
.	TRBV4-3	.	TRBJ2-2	CASSPRRRSGELFF	TGCGCCAGCAGCCCCCGGCGGCGGTCCGGGGAGCTGTTTTTT
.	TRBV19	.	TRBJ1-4	CASSTQATNEKLFF	TGTGCCAGTAGTACACAGGCAACTAATGAAAAACTGTTTTTT
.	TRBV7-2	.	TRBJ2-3	CASSSNEAGANTQYF	TGTGCCAGCAGCTCCAACGAAGCTGGCGCAAATACGCAGTATTTT
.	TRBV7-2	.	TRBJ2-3	CASSLSGGTDTQYF	TGTGCCAGCAGCTTGTCAGGCGGCACAGATACGCAGTATTTT
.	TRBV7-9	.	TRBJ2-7	CASSRPPYEQYF	TGTGCCAGCAGCCGGCCCCCCTACGAGCAGTACTTC
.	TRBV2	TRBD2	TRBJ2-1	CASSEALLRTSGRSSYNEQFF	TGTGCCAGCAGTGAAGCGCTTCTTAGGACTAGCGGGAGAAGCTCCTACAATGAGCAGTTCTTC
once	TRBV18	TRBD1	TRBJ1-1	CASSPGQGQTEAFF	TGTGCCAGCTCACCAGGACAGGGGCAGACTGAAGCTTTCTTT
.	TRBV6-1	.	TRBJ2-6	CASSVNSGANVLTF	TGTGCCAGCAGTGTGAACTCTGGGGCCAACGTCCTGACTTTC
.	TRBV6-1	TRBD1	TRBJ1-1	CASSRQGANTEAFF	TGTGCCAGCAGTCGACAGGGGGCGAACACTGAAGCTTTCTTT
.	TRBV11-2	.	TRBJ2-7	CASSLISGGREQYF	TGTGCCAGCAGCTTAATATCAGGGGGGCGGGAGCAGTACTTC
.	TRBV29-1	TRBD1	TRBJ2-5	CSVWGQRFQETQYF	TGCAGCGTCTGGGGACAGCGTTTTCAAGAGACCCAGTACTTC
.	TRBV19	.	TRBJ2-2	CASSPRVPNTGELFF	TGTGCCAGTAGCCCCAGGGTACCAAACACCGGGGAGCTGTTTTTT
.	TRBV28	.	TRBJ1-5	CASRLGRFRSNQPQHF	TGTGCCAGCAGACTTGGCCGCTTTAGGAGCAATCAGCCCCAGCATTTT
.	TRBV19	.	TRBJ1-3	CASSISGTNSGNTIYF	TGTGCCAGTAGTATATCCGGGACAAACTCTGGAAACACCATATATTTT
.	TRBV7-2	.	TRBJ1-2	CASSEQGYGYTF	TGTGCCAGCAGCGAACAGGGATATGGCTACACCTTC
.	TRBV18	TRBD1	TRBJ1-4	CASSLTWQATGGTATNEKLFF	TGTGCCAGCTCACTTACATGGCAGGCGACAGGGGGGACTGCAACTAATGAAAAACTGTTTTTT
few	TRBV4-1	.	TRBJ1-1	CASSQDVPQMNTEAFF	TGCGCCAGCAGCCAAGATGTGCCGCAGATGAACACTGAAGCTTTCTTT
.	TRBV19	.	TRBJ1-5	CASSMGSDYRQPQHF	TGTGCCAGTAGTATGGGATCAGATTATCGGCAGCCCCAGCATTTT
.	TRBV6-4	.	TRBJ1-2	CASSDVPGGDNYGYTF	TGTGCCAGCAGTGACGTTCCGGGTGGAGATAACTATGGCTACACCTTC
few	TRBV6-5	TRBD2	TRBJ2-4	CASSPLTSGANIQYF	TGTGCCAGCAGTCCTTTAACTAGCGGAGCGAACATTCAGTACTTC
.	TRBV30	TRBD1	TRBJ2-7	CAGQVKFSYEQYF	TGTGCCGGACAGGTTAAGTTCTCCTACGAGCAGTACTTC
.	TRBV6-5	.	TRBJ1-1	CASSLGWVNTEAFF	TGTGCCAGCAGTTTAGGGTGGGTGAACACTGAAGCTTTCTTT
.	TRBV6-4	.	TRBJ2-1	CASSDLGVNEQFF	TGTGCCAGCAGTGACTTGGGGGTCAATGAGCAGTTCTTC
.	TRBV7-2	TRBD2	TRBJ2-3	CASSLVGGGATDTQYF	TGTGCCAGCAGCTTAGTTGGGGGAGGGGCCACAGATACGCAGTATTTT
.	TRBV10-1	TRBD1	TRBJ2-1	CASSEEQGRSNEQFF	TGCGCCAGCAGTGAAGAACAGGGGAGAAGCAATGAGCAGTTCTTC
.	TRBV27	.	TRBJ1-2	CASSLRRNYGYTF	TGTGCCAGCAGTTTACGGCGGAACTATGGCTACACCTTC
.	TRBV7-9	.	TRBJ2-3	CASSRRSSTDTQYF	TGTGCCAGCAGTCGACGGAGTAGCACAGATACGCAGTATTTT
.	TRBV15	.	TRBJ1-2	CATSRDLGHLAHTF	TGTGCCACCAGCAGAGATCTTGGACATTTGGCCCACACCTTC
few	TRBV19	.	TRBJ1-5	CASSSDGIPNQPQHF	TGTGCCAGTAGTTCCGACGGGATTCCAAATCAGCCCCAGCATTTT
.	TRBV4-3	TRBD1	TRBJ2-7	CASSRGTAAYEQYF	TGCGCCAGCAGCCGGGGGACAGCGGCTTACGAGCAGTACTTC
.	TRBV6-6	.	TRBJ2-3	CASSGYRRGGTDTQYF	TGTGCCAGCAGCGGTTACAGGCGCGGTGGCACAGATACGCAGTATTTT
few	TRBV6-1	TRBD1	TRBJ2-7	CASRIGQGVPYEQYF	TGTGCCAGCAGGATCGGACAGGGTGTTCCCTACGAGCAGTACTTC
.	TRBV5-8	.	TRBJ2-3	CASSLRDTQYF	TGTGCCAGCAGCTTGAGAGATACGCAGTATTTT
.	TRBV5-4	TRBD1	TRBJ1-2	CASSPGDRLGGYTF	TGTGCCAGCAGCCCGGGGGACAGACTGGGTGGCTACACCTTC
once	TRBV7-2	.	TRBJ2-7	CASSLEAEYEQYF	TGTGCCAGCAGCTTAGAAGCGGAGTACGAGCAGTACTTC
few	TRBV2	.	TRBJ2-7	CASSDLGGPYSYEQYF	TGTGCCAGCAGTGATTTGGGGGGCCCCTACTCCTACGAGCAGTACTTC
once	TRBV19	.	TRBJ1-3	CASSAGTLSGNTIYF	TGTGCCAGTAGTGCCGGGACACTCTCTGGAAACACCATATATTTT
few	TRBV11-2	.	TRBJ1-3	CASSLAGNTIYF	TGTGCCAGCAGCCTGGCTGGAAACACCATATATTTT
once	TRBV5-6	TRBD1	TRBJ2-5	CASSPGTGRFGETQYF	TGTGCCAGCAGCCCTGGGACAGGGCGGTTCGGGGAGACCCAGTACTTC
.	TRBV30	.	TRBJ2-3	CAWSAGRRLSTDTQYF	TGTGCCTGGAGTGCCGGACGGCGTCTTAGCACAGATACGCAGTATTTT
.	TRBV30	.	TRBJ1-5	CAWSPRVDQPQHF	TGTGCCTGGAGTCCACGGGTTGATCAGCCCCAGCATTTT
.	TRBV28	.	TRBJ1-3	CASTPASDSGNTIYF	TGTGCCAGCACCCCAGCATCCGACTCTGGAAACACCATATATTTT
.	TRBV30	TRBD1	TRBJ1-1	CAWRARDRTVTEAFF	TGTGCCTGGAGGGCTCGGGACAGAACGGTTACTGAAGCTTTCTTT
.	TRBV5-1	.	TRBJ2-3	CASSLVATDTQYF	TGCGCCAGCAGCTTGGTGGCAACAGATACGCAGTATTTT